The 20 T cell receptor beta chains reported below all come from one sample, sequenced in a study of cytomegalovirus exposure and HLA in healthy donors. The PCR had 60 Vbeta and 13 Jbeta primers. Sequencing used immunoSEQ multiplex PCR; TCRdb keeps in-frame clones, though not all of them. The table records about 120,000 clones, about 70% of them present only once. Specimen: PBMCs. The receptor set was obtained from a human donor in good health.

The CDR3 sequence: CASSHRAGANVLTF. CDR3 bases: TGCGCCAGCAGCCATCGGGCTGGGGCCAACGTCCTGACTTTC. This chain connects TRBV4-1 to TRBJ2-6; D is undetermined. This CDR3 has 14 amino acids. Trimming removed 3 bases from V and 2 bases from J, with 5 bases in between. Per the germline V gene, CDR1 is MGHRA and CDR2 is YSYEKL.

The rearrangement uses TRBV30 and TRBJ1-6; D is undetermined. Germline CDR1 GTSNPN, CDR2 SVGIG (reference sequence). CDR3 size: 11 residues. V was pared by 4 bases and J by 10 bases, with 8 bases between. The CDR3 DNA follows: TGTGCCTGGATGAGAAACTCACCCCTCCACTTT. Its translation is CAWMRNSPLHF.

The chain links TRBV5-1 to TRBJ2-5; TRBD2 might be the D (6 bases). Per the germline V gene, CDR1 is SGHRS and CDR2 is YFSETQ. The CDR3 runs to 14 residues. V lost 4 bases and J 1 base, leaving 11 bases between the germline ends. Written as DNA, the CDR3 is TGCGCCAGCAGCACAGGACTACGCCAAGAGACCCAGTACTTC. Protein: CASSTGLRQETQYF.

The genes are TRBV19 and TRBJ1-1; 9 bases map to TRBD1. V lost 7 bases, J lost 11 bases, and 11 bases stayed unmatched. CDR3 length equals 13 residues. Per the germline V gene, CDR1 is LNHDA and CDR2 is SQIVND (reference sequence). For the CDR3, the DNA is TGTGCCAGTACCACGGGACAGGGTGGGGTGGCTTTCTTT. Translated: CASTTGQGGVAFF.

The chain combines TRBV5-4 with TRBJ2-4; 11 bases match TRBD2. V trimming: 0 bases; J trimming: 4 bases; junction bases outside the gene matches: 9. This CDR3 is 18 amino acids long. Germline CDR1 SGHNT, CDR2 YYREEE (reference sequence). CDR3 in DNA: TGTGCCAGCAGCTTGGTCAGCTTAGCGGGAGGGCCGAAAAACATTCAGTACTTC. Translated: CASSLVSLAGGPKNIQYF. The entire variable domain, with the rest obtained from reference TRBV5-4 and TRBJ2-4, is as follows: ETGVTQSPTHLIKTRGQQVTLRCSSQSGHNTVSWYQQALGQGPQFIFQYYREEENGRGNFPPRFSGLQFPNYSSELNVNALELDDSALYLCASSLVSLAGGPKNIQYFGAGTRLSVL.

The J gene is TRBJ2-7, the V gene TRBV14; no clear D gene. The CDR3 runs to 16 residues. Per germline, CDR1 SGHDN and CDR2 FVKESK. V shed 1 base and J shed 2 bases, with 15 bases lying between them. The CDR3 DNA reads TGTGCCAGCAGCCAAGGGAAGTCAGCGAGGCCCTACGAGCAGTACTTC. Translating gives CASSQGKSARPYEQYF.

J is TRBJ2-5 and V is TRBV7-2; 9 bases line up with TRBD1. Looked up from germline, CDR1 is SGHTA and CDR2 is FQGNSA. The V gene end was trimmed by 5 bases and the J gene end by 3 bases; junction bases not matched to a gene: 10. The length of the CDR3 is 16 residues. The CDR3 DNA is TGTGCCAGCAGCCCAGACAGGGGGGCTGTGAAAGAGACCCAGTACTTC. It encodes CASSPDRGAVKETQYF.

The chain links TRBV5-1 to TRBJ2-3; D is perhaps TRBD1 (5 bases). V was clipped by 5 bases and J by 2 bases, with 12 bases between them. CDR3 size: 14 residues. Germline V gene data show CDR1 as SGHRS and CDR2 as YFSETQ. This CDR3 is CASRFQGYTDTQYF. In DNA form, the CDR3 reads TGCGCCAGCAGGTTCCAGGGTTACACAGATACGCAGTATTTT.

This clone was detected only a few times. V usage is TRBV4-2 and J usage is TRBJ1-4; tentatively, D is TRBD1 (5 bases). Trimming cost V 0 bases and J 11 bases, with 13 bases left between them. The CDR3 consists of 14 residues. CDR1 and CDR2 (germline): LGHNA, YNFKEQ. The CDR3 sequence: CASSQDSGGEKLFF. The CDR3 nucleotides are TGTGCCAGCAGCCAAGATAGCGGGGGGGAGAAACTGTTTTTT.

V usage is TRBV19 and J usage is TRBJ1-5; TRBD1 matches 7 bases. The CDR3 is made up of 15 amino acids. Germline V gives CDR1 LNHDA, CDR2 SQIVND (reference sequence). The V segment lost 3 bases and the J segment 0 bases; nucleotides outside the gene matches: 2. Written as DNA, the CDR3 is TGTGCCAGTAGTATGGGACAGCTTAGCAATCAGCCCCAGCATTTT. This sequence encodes CASSMGQLSNQPQHF.

The chain is built from TRBV7-2 and TRBJ2-2; 7 bases line up with TRBD1. Trimming at V came to 4 bases and at J to 5 bases, leaving 7 bases not matched to a gene. From germline, CDR1 is SGHTA and CDR2 FQGNSA. CDR3 length equals 15 residues. For the CDR3, the DNA is TGTGCCAGCAGCTACCGACAGGGAAAAACCGGGGAGCTGTTTTTT. Translating it yields CASSYRQGKTGELFF.

This clone was seen more than once but under ten times. CDR3 amino acids: CASSVPAAGTQYF. In nucleotides, the CDR3 is TGTGCCAGCAGCGTCCCAGCGGCGGGGACCCAGTACTTC. The chain joins TRBV7-6 to TRBJ2-5, with D maybe TRBD2 (5 bases). V shed 5 bases and J shed 7 bases, with 14 bases lying between them. CDR3 length equals 13 residues. The germline V gene encodes CDR1 SGHVS and CDR2 FNYEAQ. Based on the CDR3 plus reference TRBV7-6 and TRBJ2-5, the full variable domain is GAGVSQSPRYKVTKRGQDVALRCDPISGHVSLYWYRQALGQGPEFLTYFNYEAQQDKSGLPNDRFSAERPEGSISTLTIQRTEQRDSAMYRCASSVPAAGTQYFGPGTRLLVL.

This chain uses TRBV29-1 with TRBJ1-1, with 8 bases lining up with TRBD1. Germline CDR1 reads SQVTM; CDR2 reads ANQGSEA. The V gene end was trimmed by 3 bases and the J gene end by 10 bases; junction bases not matched to a gene: 7. The CDR3 has 12 residues. CDR3 amino acids: CSVDRQGRGAFF. In nucleotides, the CDR3 is TGCAGCGTTGACCGACAGGGGAGGGGAGCTTTCTTT.

The chain has TRBV5-6 and TRBJ1-1; a possible D gene is TRBD1 (5 bases). In germline, CDR1 is SGHDT, CDR2 YYEEEE. V was trimmed by 2 bases and J by 4 bases, leaving 15 bases between them. This CDR3 spans 15 amino acids. CDR3 nucleotides: TGTGCCAGCAGCTTCTGGGGGACGCGGGGCACTGAAGCTTTCTTT. This gives the protein CASSFWGTRGTEAFF.

This CDR3 reads CASSPMKSGAETQYF. The CDR3 DNA sequence: TGTGCCAGCTCACCAATGAAGTCCGGAGCGGAGACCCAGTACTTC. This chain uses TRBV18 with TRBJ2-5; D is undetermined. V was pared by 2 bases and J by 5 bases, with 15 bases between. The CDR3 has 15 residues. Germline CDR1 reads KGHSH; CDR2 reads LQKENI.

The chain is built from TRBV2 and TRBJ2-7; D might be TRBD1 (5 bases). V was pared by 7 bases and J by 2 bases, with 12 bases between. This CDR3 has 13 amino acids. The germline gives CDR1 SNHLY, CDR2 FYNNEI. The CDR3 DNA follows: TGTGCCAGCAATCTACAGGTTGCCTACGAGCAGTACTTC. Protein product: CASNLQVAYEQYF.

The chain is built from TRBV9 and TRBJ1-2; TRBD1 aligns across 8 bases. The CDR3 is 17 residues long. The germline V gene encodes CDR1 SGDLS and CDR2 YYNGEE. V gave up 0 bases and J gave up 3 bases; unmatched junction bases: 10. DNA of the CDR3: TGTGCCAGCAGCGTAGGGACAGGGAATCGTATCGACTATGGCTACACCTTC. Translated: CASSVGTGNRIDYGYTF.

The CDR3 loop reads CASRAGGHSTDTQYF. The DNA of the CDR3 is TGCGCCAGCCGAGCGGGGGGGCACTCGACAGATACGCAGTATTTT. J is TRBJ2-3 and V is TRBV5-1; 10 bases map to TRBD2. The germline V gene encodes CDR1 SGHRS and CDR2 YFSETQ. V lost 7 bases, J lost 3 bases, and 8 bases stayed unmatched. The CDR3 is 15 residues long.

The chain combines TRBV9 with TRBJ1-3; TRBD1 might be the D (5 bases). The CDR3 contains 17 residues. Germline CDR1 and CDR2: SGDLS and YYNGEE. The V end was cut by 4 bases, the J end by 1 base, with 18 bases between. The CDR3 nucleotides read TGTGCCAGCAGCTTAAGCCCCAACACAGGTTCTGGAAACACCATATATTTT. It specifies CASSLSPNTGSGNTIYF.

The rearrangement links TRBV6-9 to TRBJ1-3; D uncertain. Germline loops: CDR1 MNHGY, CDR2 SVAAGI. This CDR3 region has 18 residues. Trimming cost V 0 bases and J 4 bases, with 19 bases left between them. In DNA form, the CDR3 reads TGTGCCAGCAGTTATTCGAGAGCGCGAGGCACGGCGGGAAACACCATATATTTT. It codes for CASSYSRARGTAGNTIYF.